Presented here are 13 T cell receptor beta chains from one specimen sequenced in a study of cytomegalovirus exposure and HLA in healthy donors. TCRdb keeps only in-frame clones here, not all; method: immunoSEQ multiplex PCR. The table shows around 120,000 clones, with less than 90% occurring only once. Specimen: PBMCs. The origin of the receptors is a man younger than 30 in good health and CMV-seropositive.

In its sample, this clone was seen once. The chain is built from TRBV10-3 and TRBJ1-5; D gene uncertain. The CDR3 extends over 14 amino acids. Germline values: CDR1 ENHRY, CDR2 SYGVKD. The V end lost 2 bases, the J end lost 2 bases, and 7 bases lay between the germline ends. CDR3 region: CAISERVGNQPQHF. CDR3 nucleotide sequence: TGTGCCATCAGTGAGCGGGTGGGCAATCAGCCCCAGCATTTT.

The CDR3, as DNA: TGTGCCACCAGCAGAGCGGTCGAGATCCCGCGAAGAGAGACCCAGTACTTC. Residues: CATSRAVEIPRRETQYF. The chain uses TRBV15 and TRBJ2-5; D gene unclear. There are 17 residues in the CDR3. The germline V and J ends were trimmed by 1 base and 4 bases, with 19 bases remaining between them. The V gene's germline CDR1 is LNHNV and CDR2 YYDKDF (reference sequence).

The table lists this clone with a count of one. V is TRBV9 and J is TRBJ2-2; 8 nucleotides agree with TRBD2. CDR3 length equals 14 residues. V lost 5 bases and J lost 3; bases outside the gene matches: 3. CDR1 is SGDLS, CDR2 YYNGEE, per germline. The CDR3 is CASRGLDDTGELFF. The CDR3 DNA follows: TGTGCCAGCAGGGGACTAGACGACACCGGGGAGCTGTTTTTT. Using reference TRBV9 and TRBJ2-2 for the parts outside the CDR3, the full variable domain is DSGVTQTPKHLITATGQRVTLRCSPRSGDLSVYWYQQSLDQGLQFLIQYYNGEERAKGNILERFSAQQFPDLHSELNLSSLELGDSALYFCASRGLDDTGELFFGEGSRLTVL.

The chain employs TRBV5-1 and TRBJ2-2, with D possibly matching TRBD2 (6 bases). Trimming took 4 bases from V and 1 from J, leaving 14 bases between them. CDR3 length equals 16 residues. Germline assignment: CDR1 SGHRS and CDR2 YFSETQ. CDR3 residues: CASSPESGGNTGELFF. The CDR3 DNA reads as TGCGCCAGCAGCCCAGAGTCCGGGGGGAACACCGGGGAGCTGTTTTTT.

The gene calls are TRBV5-1 and TRBJ2-7; D perhaps matches TRBD1 (5 bases). Trimming removed 3 bases from V and 6 bases from J, with 7 bases in between. Germline V gene data show CDR1 as SGHRS and CDR2 as YFSETQ. The CDR3 has 11 amino acids. The CDR3 DNA reads as TGCGCCAGCAGCTGGGGCGGCGAGCAGTACTTC. Its translation is CASSWGGEQYF.

The chain combines TRBV14 with TRBJ1-6; D is unclear. The germline V gene has CDR1 SGHDN and CDR2 FVKESK. There are 15 residues in the CDR3. V lost 4 bases and J 8 bases, leaving 15 bases between the germline ends. The CDR3 DNA is TGTGCCAGCAGCCTCTCCGGGTGGTATGATTCACCCCTCCACTTT. Protein sequence: CASSLSGWYDSPLHF.

This sequence joins TRBV4-1 and TRBJ1-5, with D perhaps TRBD1 (5 bases). V was trimmed by 3 bases and J by 3 bases, leaving 18 bases between them. The CDR3 runs to 17 residues. The germline V gene has CDR1 MGHRA and CDR2 YSYEKL. DNA of the CDR3: TGCGCCAGCAGCCAGGCACCCGTGACAGTGAACAATCAGCCCCAGCATTTT. Its translation is CASSQAPVTVNNQPQHF.

The sample holds one count of this clone. The chain has TRBV5-1 and TRBJ1-5; TRBD1 matches 7 bases. Germline loops: CDR1 SGHRS, CDR2 YFSETQ. V shed 4 bases, J shed 5 bases, and the junction held 9 bases outside the gene matches. This CDR3 is built from 15 residues. The CDR3 protein is CASSQTGSGDQPQHF. Written as DNA, the CDR3 is TGCGCCAGCAGCCAGACAGGGAGTGGCGATCAGCCCCAGCATTTT.

This chain connects TRBV6-5 to TRBJ1-4; weak D call: TRBD1 (6 bases). Trimming left V 2 bases short and J 5 bases short, with 9 bases between. CDR1 is MNHEY, CDR2 SVGAGI, per germline. There are 14 residues in the CDR3. CDR3 sequence: CASSYPQGNEKLFF. As DNA, the CDR3 is TGTGCCAGCAGTTACCCCCAGGGGAATGAAAAACTGTTTTTT.

The V and J genes are TRBV2 and TRBJ1-6; D unresolved. V gave up 1 base and J gave up 9 bases, with 13 bases separating them. This CDR3 spans 15 amino acids. Germline V lookup: CDR1 SNHLY, CDR2 FYNNEI. This CDR3 reads CASSEVLPRSSPLHF. CDR3 nucleotide sequence: TGTGCCAGCAGTGAAGTACTACCTCGGAGTTCACCCCTCCACTTT.

The chain carries TRBV19 and TRBJ1-6; 11 nucleotides align to TRBD1. The CDR3 is 16 amino acids. V dropped 5 bases and J dropped 7; count of bases not matched to a gene: 7. Germline-derived CDR1 and CDR2 are LNHDA and SQIVND (reference sequence). The CDR3 nucleotides read TGTGCCAGTAGTCTTCGGACAGGGGGCAGGAATTCACCCCTCCACTTT. Translation: CASSLRTGGRNSPLHF.

The chain joins TRBV11-2 to TRBJ1-1, with D uncertain. CDR3 length equals 15 residues. Looked up from germline, CDR1 is SGHAT and CDR2 is FQNNGV. The germline V and J ends were trimmed by 2 bases and 1 base, with 11 bases remaining between them. CDR3 DNA sequence: TGTGCCAGCAGCTTAACCGGACTGCCGAACACTGAAGCTTTCTTT. Its translation is CASSLTGLPNTEAFF.

The rearrangement uses TRBV5-1 and TRBJ2-7, with TRBD1 as a possible D gene (7 bases). Trimming pared 1 base from V and 6 bases from J, leaving 14 bases between. The CDR3 is made up of 14 amino acids. Germline V lookup: CDR1 SGHRS, CDR2 YFSETQ. CDR3 sequence reads: CASSLTGEVFEQYF. The CDR3 DNA is TGCGCCAGCAGCTTGACAGGGGAGGTTTTCGAGCAGTACTTC.